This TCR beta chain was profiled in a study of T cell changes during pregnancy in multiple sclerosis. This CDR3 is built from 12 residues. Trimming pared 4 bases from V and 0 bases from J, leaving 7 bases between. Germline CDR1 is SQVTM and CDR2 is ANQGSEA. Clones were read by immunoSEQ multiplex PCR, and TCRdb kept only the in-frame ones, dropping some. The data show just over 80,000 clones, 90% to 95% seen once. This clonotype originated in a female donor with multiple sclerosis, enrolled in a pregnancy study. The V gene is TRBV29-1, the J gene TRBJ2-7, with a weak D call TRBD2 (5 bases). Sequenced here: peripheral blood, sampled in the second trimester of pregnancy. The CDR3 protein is CSVVSDSYEQYF. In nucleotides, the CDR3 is TGCAGCGTTGTTAGCGACTCCTACGAGCAGTACTTC.